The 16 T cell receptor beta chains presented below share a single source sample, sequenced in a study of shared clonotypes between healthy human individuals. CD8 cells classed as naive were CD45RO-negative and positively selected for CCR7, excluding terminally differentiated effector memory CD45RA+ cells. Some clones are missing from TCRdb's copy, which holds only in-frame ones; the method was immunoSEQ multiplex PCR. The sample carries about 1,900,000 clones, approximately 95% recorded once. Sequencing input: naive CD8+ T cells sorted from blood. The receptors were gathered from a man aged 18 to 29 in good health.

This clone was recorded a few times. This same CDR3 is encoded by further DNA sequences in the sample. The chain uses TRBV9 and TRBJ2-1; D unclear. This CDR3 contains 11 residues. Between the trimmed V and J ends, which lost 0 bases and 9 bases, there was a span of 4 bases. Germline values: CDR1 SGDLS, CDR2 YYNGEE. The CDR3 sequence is CASSVGSEQFF. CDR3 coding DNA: TGTGCCAGCAGCGTAGGTTCTGAGCAGTTCTTC.

The CDR3 region is CASSHIGPEAFF. In nucleotides, the CDR3 is TGTGCCAGCAGCCACATTGGCCCGGAAGCTTTCTTT. V is TRBV7-2 and J is TRBJ1-1, with unresolved D. The CDR3 sequence is 12 residues long. Germline assignment: CDR1 SGHTA and CDR2 FQGNSA. The germline V and J ends were trimmed by 5 bases and 8 bases, with 12 bases remaining between them.

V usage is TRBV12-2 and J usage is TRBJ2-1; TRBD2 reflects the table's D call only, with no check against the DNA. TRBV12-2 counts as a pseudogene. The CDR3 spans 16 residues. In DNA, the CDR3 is TGTGCAAGTCCCACCGGGGCGGGGGGGTTTCACAATGAGCAGTTCTTC. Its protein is CASPTGAGGFHNEQFF.

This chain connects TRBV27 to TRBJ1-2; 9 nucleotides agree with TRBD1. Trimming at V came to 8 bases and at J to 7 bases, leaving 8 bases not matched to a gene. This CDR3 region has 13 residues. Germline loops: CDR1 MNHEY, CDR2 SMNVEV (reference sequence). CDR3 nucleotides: TGTGCCAGCGGTGTACAGGGGGCGCCTGGCTACACCTTC. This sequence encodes CASGVQGAPGYTF.

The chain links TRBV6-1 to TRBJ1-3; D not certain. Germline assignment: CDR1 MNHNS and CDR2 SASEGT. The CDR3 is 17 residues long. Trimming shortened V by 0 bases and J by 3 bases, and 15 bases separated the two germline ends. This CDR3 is CASSEAPPGGIGNTIYF. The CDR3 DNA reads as TGTGCCAGCAGTGAAGCTCCGCCGGGAGGGATTGGAAACACCATATATTTT.

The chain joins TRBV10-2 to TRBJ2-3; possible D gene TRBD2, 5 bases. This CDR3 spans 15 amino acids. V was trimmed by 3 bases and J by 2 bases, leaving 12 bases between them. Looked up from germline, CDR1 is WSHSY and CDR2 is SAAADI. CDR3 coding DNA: TGCGCCAGCAGTGATCAAGCGGATCTCACAGATACGCAGTATTTT. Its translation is CASSDQADLTDTQYF.

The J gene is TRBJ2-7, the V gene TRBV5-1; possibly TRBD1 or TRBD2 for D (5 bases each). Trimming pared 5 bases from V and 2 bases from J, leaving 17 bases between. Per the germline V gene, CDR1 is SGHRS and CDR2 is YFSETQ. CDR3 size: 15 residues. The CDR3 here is CASRGTGTGAYEQYF. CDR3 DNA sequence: TGCGCCAGCAGGGGAACCGGGACCGGGGCCTACGAGCAGTACTTC.

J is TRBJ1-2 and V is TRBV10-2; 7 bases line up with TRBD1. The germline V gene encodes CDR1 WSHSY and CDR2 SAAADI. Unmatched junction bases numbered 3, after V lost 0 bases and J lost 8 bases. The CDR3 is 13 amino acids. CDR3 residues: CASSESDRNGYTF. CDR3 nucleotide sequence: TGCGCCAGCAGTGAGTCGGACAGGAACGGCTACACCTTC.

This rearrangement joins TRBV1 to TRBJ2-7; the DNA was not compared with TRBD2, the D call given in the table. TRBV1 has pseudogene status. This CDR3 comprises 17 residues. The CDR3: CTSSQDAWSGSWLEQYF. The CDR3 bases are TGCACCAGCAGCCAAGATGCCTGGAGCGGGAGTTGGCTCGAGCAGTACTTC.

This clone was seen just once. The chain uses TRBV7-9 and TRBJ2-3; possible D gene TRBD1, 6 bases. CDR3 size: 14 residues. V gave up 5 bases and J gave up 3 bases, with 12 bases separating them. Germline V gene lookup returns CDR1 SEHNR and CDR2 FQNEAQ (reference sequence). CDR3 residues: CASSTTDSTDTQYF. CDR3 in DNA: TGTGCCAGCAGCACGACGGACAGTACAGATACGCAGTATTTT.

CDR3 bases: TGTGCCAGTAGTCGTGGGGCTAGCGGGGACCAAGAGACCCAGTACTTC. Its translation: CASSRGASGDQETQYF. V gene TRBV19 combines with J gene TRBJ2-5; 9 bases align to TRBD2. CDR3 size: 16 residues. Germline V gene data show CDR1 as LNHDA and CDR2 as SQIVND (reference sequence). The J segment lost 0 bases and the V segment lost 5 bases, leaving 7 bases of the junction unmatched.

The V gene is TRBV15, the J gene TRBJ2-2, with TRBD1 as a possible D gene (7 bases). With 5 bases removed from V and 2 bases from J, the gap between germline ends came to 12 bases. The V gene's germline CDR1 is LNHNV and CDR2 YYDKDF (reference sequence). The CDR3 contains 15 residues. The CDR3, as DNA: TGTGCCACCAGCGGGGGGACAGTTAACACCGGGGAGCTGTTTTTT. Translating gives CATSGGTVNTGELFF.

The CDR3 DNA reads as TGTGCCAGCAGCGCGGACGCTGGACCTGATTCCTACGAGCAGTACTTC. Protein product: CASSADAGPDSYEQYF. The chain has TRBV5-6 and TRBJ2-7, with D uncertain. The V gene's germline CDR1 is SGHDT and CDR2 YYEEEE. This CDR3 is 16 amino acids long. Trimming shortened V by 4 bases and J by 1 base, and 18 bases separated the two germline ends.

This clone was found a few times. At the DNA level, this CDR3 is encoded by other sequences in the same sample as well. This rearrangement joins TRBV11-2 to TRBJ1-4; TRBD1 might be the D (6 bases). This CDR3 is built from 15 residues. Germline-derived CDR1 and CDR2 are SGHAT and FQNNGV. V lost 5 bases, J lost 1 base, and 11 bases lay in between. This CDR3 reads CASSPSGETNEKLFF. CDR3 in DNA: TGTGCCAGCAGCCCATCAGGGGAAACTAATGAAAAACTGTTTTTT.

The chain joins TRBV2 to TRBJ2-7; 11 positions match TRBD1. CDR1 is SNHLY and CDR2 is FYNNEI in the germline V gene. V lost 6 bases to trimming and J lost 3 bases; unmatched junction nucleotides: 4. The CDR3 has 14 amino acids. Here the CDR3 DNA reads TGTGCCAGCAGCCGGGACAGGGGGTTCTACGAGCAGTACTTC. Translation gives CASSRDRGFYEQYF.

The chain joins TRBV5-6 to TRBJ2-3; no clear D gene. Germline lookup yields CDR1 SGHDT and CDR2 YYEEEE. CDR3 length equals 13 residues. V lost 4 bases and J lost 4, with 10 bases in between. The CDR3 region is CASSLRHPDTQYF. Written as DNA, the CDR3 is TGTGCCAGCAGCCTTCGACACCCAGATACGCAGTATTTT.